This TCR beta chain derives from a study of memory CD4+ T cells and cytomegalovirus serostatus. For the study at large: Healthy Belgian adult donors included nine or ten CMV-positive and 24 CMV-negative people.

Original processing notes: Out-of-frame sequences were removed, leaving 2,204,828 distinct TCRbeta sequences. This table comes from immunoSEQ multiplex PCR, and its TCRdb copy is limited to in-frame clones, with some not included. V and J calls and clone size are given by that table; D and trimming were obtained from the DNA. This table holds more than 45,000 clones, 80% to 90% found once. The sort gate was single viable CD3+CD4+CD8-CD45RO+ cells for memory CD4+ T cells. The CDR3 totals 11 residues. The ends were cut back, 4 bases at V and 5 bases at J, with 5 bases in the middle. Per germline, CDR1 LNHDA and CDR2 SQIVND (reference sequence). Concerning this clone: Other DNA sequences in the same sample also yield this CDR3.

The sequence derives from an adult in good health and CMV-seronegative. The V gene is TRBV19, the J gene TRBJ2-5; perhaps TRBD2 as D (5 bases). Sequencing input: memory CD4+ T cells from blood. CDR3 nucleotides: TGTGCCAGTAGTACGGGGGAGACCCAGTACTTC. Encoded protein: CASSTGETQYF.